The 32 T cell receptor beta chains reported below all come from one sample, sequenced in a study of cytomegalovirus exposure and HLA in healthy donors. 13 Jbeta primers and 60 Vbeta primers were used for the PCR. Clones were sequenced by immunoSEQ multiplex PCR, and TCRdb holds only the in-frame ones, with some missing. The repertoire holds 100,000 to 150,000 clones, 78% seen once, with around 1.9% in the top ten. The specimen sequenced was PBMCs. The source is a woman aged 40 to 50 in good health and CMV-seronegative.

This rearrangement joins TRBV6-5 to TRBJ2-7; D perhaps matches TRBD1 (6 bases). CDR1 is MNHEY and CDR2 is SVGAGI in the germline V gene. The V and J ends lost 6 bases and 5 bases respectively, with 17 bases between them. This CDR3 region has 14 residues. The chain's CDR3 is CASRLTGTKDEQYF. CDR3 sequence (DNA): TGTGCCAGCAGGTTGACAGGAACCAAAGACGAGCAGTACTTC.

This chain links TRBV6-1 with TRBJ1-1; 7 bases match TRBD1. The V gene's germline CDR1 is MNHNS and CDR2 SASEGT. The CDR3 consists of 12 residues. J was trimmed by 11 bases and V by 8 bases; bases with no gene match: 11. The CDR3 DNA reads TGTGCCAGCGATGGAAGACAGGGAATGGCTTTCTTT. Amino acids: CASDGRQGMAFF.

This clone occurred once. The chain links TRBV23-1 to TRBJ2-7; 9 bases align to TRBD1. TRBV23-1 belongs to the ORF category, with a function that is uncertain. The CDR3 is 15 amino acids. The J segment lost 2 bases and the V segment lost 8 bases, leaving 10 bases of the junction unmatched. The CDR3 bases are TGCGCCAGCCGGTGGACAGGGGTTAGCCCCTACGAGCAGTACTTC. This sequence encodes CASRWTGVSPYEQYF.

The chain links TRBV10-3 to TRBJ2-7; D may be TRBD2 (5 bases). V lost 4 bases to trimming and J lost 6 bases, with 13 bases between them. This CDR3 comprises 13 residues. In germline, CDR1 is ENHRY, CDR2 SYGVKD. CDR3 protein: CAISGAAGGEQYF. The CDR3 region has the DNA TGTGCCATCAGTGGCGCCGCCGGAGGCGAGCAGTACTTC.

This clone was picked up one time. V is TRBV18 and J is TRBJ2-5; maybe TRBD2 (6 bases). The CDR3 consists of 14 residues. CDR1 KGHSH and CDR2 LQKENI come from the germline V gene. Trimming took off 3 bases at V and 4 bases at J, with 12 bases between the two ends. In DNA form, the CDR3 reads TGTGCCAGCTCACCGATTACTAGCCGAGAGACCCAGTACTTC. It codes for CASSPITSRETQYF.

CDR3 amino acids: CASSDRLAGTNEQFF. DNA of the CDR3: TGTGCCAGCAGTGATCGCCTAGCGGGTACCAATGAGCAGTTCTTC. The J gene is TRBJ2-1, the V gene TRBV6-1; 8 bases agree with TRBD2. Germline CDR1 and CDR2: MNHNS and SASEGT. This CDR3 has 15 amino acids. V was pared by 3 bases and J by 6 bases, with 7 bases of the junction left unmatched.

There are a few counts of this clone. The chain has TRBV6-6 and TRBJ2-5, with D perhaps matching TRBD2 (6 bases). The length of the CDR3 is 14 residues. Trimming left V 6 bases short and J 2 bases short, with 13 bases between. Germline-derived CDR1 and CDR2 are MNHNY and SVGAGI (reference sequence). The DNA of the CDR3 is TGTGCCAGCAGCCTCGGACTATTGCAAGAGACCCAGTACTTC. Translation gives CASSLGLLQETQYF.

The rearrangement links TRBV5-1 to TRBJ2-7; TRBD1 agrees at 7 bases. Germline V lookup: CDR1 SGHRS, CDR2 YFSETQ. The CDR3 is made up of 14 amino acids. V trimming: 0 bases; J trimming: 0 bases; junction bases outside the gene matches: 0. The CDR3 sequence: CASSLGDSSYEQYF. The CDR3 DNA sequence: TGCGCCAGCAGCTTGGGGGACAGCTCCTACGAGCAGTACTTC.

The rearrangement joins TRBV7-9 to TRBJ2-3; 12 bases agree with TRBD2. Losses at the gene ends were 2 bases for V and 2 bases for J; bases not matched to a gene: 11. This CDR3 comprises 19 residues. Germline CDR1 is SEHNR and CDR2 is FQNEAQ (reference sequence). The CDR3 coding sequence is TGTGCCAGCAGCTTACCCGAAACCGGACTAGCGGGGTTCACAGATACGCAGTATTTT. Encoded protein: CASSLPETGLAGFTDTQYF.

This clone was detected once. The chain recombines TRBV7-2 with TRBJ2-5, with D tentatively TRBD1 (6 bases). This CDR3 is built from 15 residues. V gave up 1 base and J gave up 5 bases, with 14 bases separating them. The germline V gene has CDR1 SGHTA and CDR2 FQGNSA. The CDR3 spells CASSLGRGHGETQYF. The DNA for the CDR3 is TGTGCCAGCAGCTTAGGCCGGGGACATGGGGAGACCCAGTACTTC.

The rearrangement uses TRBV27 and TRBJ2-5; possible D gene TRBD1, 6 bases. Germline V gene data show CDR1 as MNHEY and CDR2 as SMNVEV (reference sequence). The CDR3 totals 15 residues. V gave up 5 bases and J gave up 3 bases, with 16 bases separating them. CDR3: CASSPYRVLKETQYF. The CDR3 DNA reads TGTGCCAGCAGTCCCTACAGGGTTCTGAAAGAGACCCAGTACTTC.

The chain joins TRBV29-1 to TRBJ1-3, with 11 bases identical to TRBD1. This CDR3 is built from 15 residues. Germline V CDR1 and CDR2: SQVTM, ANQGSEA. J was trimmed by 3 bases and V by 3 bases; bases with no gene match: 4. The CDR3 loop reads CSVDGTGGFGNTIYF. The CDR3 bases are TGCAGCGTTGATGGGACAGGGGGATTTGGAAACACCATATATTTT.

The chain links TRBV11-2 to TRBJ1-5; the D gene is possibly TRBD1 (5 bases). V lost 5 bases and J lost 5, with 16 bases in between. This CDR3 has 15 amino acids. Germline V CDR1 and CDR2: SGHAT, FQNNGV. The CDR3 nucleotides read TGTGCCAGCAGCACGGATCAGGGTTTCGATCAGCCCCAGCATTTT. Protein: CASSTDQGFDQPQHF.

CDR3 region: CASSPGLADYNEQFF. The CDR3 DNA follows: TGTGCCAGCTCACCGGGACTAGCGGACTACAATGAGCAGTTCTTC. This chain joins TRBV18 and TRBJ2-1; TRBD2 aligns across 11 bases. Trimming removed 3 bases from V and 3 bases from J; junction bases left unmatched: 1. The germline gives CDR1 KGHSH, CDR2 LQKENI. This CDR3 comprises 15 residues.

This clone was detected only once. The gene calls are TRBV29-1 and TRBJ2-3; TRBD2 matches 8 bases. The V and J ends lost 3 bases and 4 bases, in that order; junction bases with no gene match: 6. CDR3 length equals 14 residues. CDR1 and CDR2 from the germline V gene are SQVTM and ANQGSEA. Here the CDR3 DNA reads TGCAGCGTTGAGCGGGGGGCGAAGGCAGATACGCAGTATTTT. This gives the protein CSVERGAKADTQYF.

The chain joins TRBV6-5 to TRBJ2-3; 8 nucleotides agree with TRBD1. The CDR3 consists of 16 residues. CDR1 and CDR2 (germline): MNHEY, SVGAGI. Unmatched junction bases numbered 14, after V lost 4 bases and J lost 8 bases. The CDR3: CASSLPGGPTSGTQYF. The CDR3, as DNA: TGTGCCAGCAGTTTGCCAGGGGGCCCTACTTCGGGTACGCAGTATTTT.

The DNA for the CDR3 is TGTGCCAGCAGTAAAGGGGACAATGAGCAGTTCTTC. It specifies CASSKGDNEQFF. This rearrangement joins TRBV9 to TRBJ2-1; D possibly corresponds to TRBD1 (5 bases). The CDR3 consists of 12 residues. Trimming cost V 5 bases and J 5 bases, with 8 bases left between them. In germline, CDR1 is SGDLS, CDR2 YYNGEE.

This clone was counted a few times. The chain uses TRBV19 and TRBJ1-1; TRBD1 aligns across 8 bases. The V and J ends lost 6 bases and 0 bases, in that order; junction bases with no gene match: 9. CDR3 size: 16 residues. Germline loops: CDR1 LNHDA, CDR2 SQIVND (reference sequence). CDR3 amino acids: CASSRTGGRLNTEAFF. DNA for the CDR3: TGTGCCAGTAGCCGCACAGGGGGGCGATTGAACACTGAAGCTTTCTTT.

V and J are TRBV9 and TRBJ2-1, with D maybe TRBD2 (5 bases). Trimming removed 2 bases from V and 9 bases from J, with 15 bases in between. CDR1 is SGDLS and CDR2 is YYNGEE in the germline V gene. The CDR3 has 14 amino acids. CDR3 residues: CASSVRTASSEQFF. The CDR3 DNA reads as TGTGCCAGCAGCGTTAGGACTGCCTCTAGTGAGCAGTTCTTC.

The chain employs TRBV18 and TRBJ2-5; 8 bases match TRBD2. The J call is in doubt because the DNA end fits TRBJ2-7 better. Germline assignment: CDR1 KGHSH and CDR2 LQKENI. CDR3 length equals 15 residues. In DNA form, the CDR3 reads TGTGCCAGCTCACCAGCCGGGACTAGTAGCGACGAGCAGTACTTC. Residues: CASSPAGTSSDEQYF.

This clone was detected a few times. The CDR3 spells CAWSSGQLGYTF. CDR3 nucleotides: TGTGCCTGGAGCTCGGGACAGTTGGGCTACACCTTC. The rearrangement joins TRBV30 to TRBJ1-2; 7 positions match TRBD1. The CDR3 covers 12 residues. J was trimmed by 8 bases and V by 3 bases; bases with no gene match: 6. Germline V lookup: CDR1 GTSNPN, CDR2 SVGIG (reference sequence).

The CDR3 loop is CASSLGLGEQYF. CDR3 sequence (DNA): TGTGCCAGCAGCTTAGGACTGGGTGAGCAGTACTTC. The chain uses TRBV7-2 and TRBJ2-7; D gene ambiguous. Trimming left V 1 base short and J 7 bases short, with 8 bases between. Germline-derived CDR1 and CDR2 are SGHTA and FQGNSA. The CDR3 has 12 amino acids.

DNA of the CDR3: TGCGCCAGCAGCCAAACTAGCGGGAGGGCTGAGACCCAGTACTTC. It is translated as CASSQTSGRAETQYF. V usage is TRBV4-1 and J usage is TRBJ2-5, with 13 bases matching TRBD2. Germline V CDR1 and CDR2: MGHRA, YSYEKL. The CDR3 has 15 amino acids. V lost 2 bases to trimming and J lost 5 bases; unmatched junction nucleotides: 2.

Comment on this clone: This specimen includes other DNA sequences encoding the same CDR3. The CDR3 region is CASSQDRRDYGYTF. CDR3 coding DNA: TGCGCCAGCAGCCAAGATCGCAGGGACTATGGCTACACCTTC. The gene calls are TRBV4-1 and TRBJ1-2; D perhaps matches TRBD1 (5 bases). The CDR3 is made up of 14 amino acids. V was trimmed by 0 bases and J by 3 bases, leaving 8 bases between them. Germline V gene data show CDR1 as MGHRA and CDR2 as YSYEKL.

The rearrangement joins TRBV28 to TRBJ2-1, with D possibly being TRBD1 (6 bases). The CDR3 has 15 amino acids. Germline V gene lookup returns CDR1 MDHEN and CDR2 SYDVKM. Trimming cost V 5 bases and J 5 bases, with 16 bases left between them. CDR3 amino acids: CASSLDNRDHNEQFF. The CDR3 bases are TGTGCCAGCAGTCTAGACAACAGGGACCACAATGAGCAGTTCTTC.

This rearrangement joins TRBV27 to TRBJ2-7; tentatively, D is TRBD1 (6 bases). The CDR3 sequence is 13 residues long. The V gene's germline CDR1 is MNHEY and CDR2 SMNVEV (reference sequence). With 7 bases removed from V and 3 bases from J, the gap between germline ends came to 13 bases. The CDR3: CASTLGRGYEQYF. The CDR3 nucleotides are TGTGCCAGCACCCTCGGCAGGGGCTACGAGCAGTACTTC.

This clone was detected a few times. The gene calls are TRBV19 and TRBJ1-2; perhaps TRBD1 as D (5 bases). V was clipped by 1 base and J by 1 base, with 10 bases between them. The germline gives CDR1 LNHDA, CDR2 SQIVND (reference sequence). The CDR3 spans 15 residues. The CDR3 DNA is TGTGCCAGTAGTATAGCCCAGCAGGGTAACTATGGCTACACCTTC. This codes for CASSIAQQGNYGYTF.

This clone was detected only once. The V gene is TRBV28, the J gene TRBJ1-5; 10 bases match TRBD1. V trimming: 1 base; J trimming: 6 bases; junction bases outside the gene matches: 3. CDR3 length equals 15 residues. Germline CDR1 reads MDHEN; CDR2 reads SYDVKM. The CDR3 coding sequence is TGTGCCAGCAGTTTATTCGGACAGGGGGTTCAGCCCCAGCATTTT. It translates to CASSLFGQGVQPQHF.

J is TRBJ2-1 and V is TRBV7-8; possible D gene TRBD2, 5 bases. CDR3 size: 17 residues. Germline V gene lookup returns CDR1 SGHVS and CDR2 FQNEAQ. Trimming took off 6 bases at V and 1 base at J, with 19 bases between the two ends. The CDR3 DNA follows: TGTGCCAGCAGTCCCCCAGCTCAGGAGGCATCCTACAATGAGCAGTTCTTC. Residues: CASSPPAQEASYNEQFF.

The gene calls are TRBV7-9 and TRBJ2-5; 11 bases are shared with TRBD2. The CDR3 is 16 amino acids. Trimming took 3 bases from V and 5 from J; bases not matched to a gene: 8. From germline, CDR1 is SEHNR and CDR2 FQNEAQ (reference sequence). In DNA, the CDR3 is TGTGCCAGCAGCTTCCTCCTTTTAGCGGGGGGGGAGACCCAGTACTTC. Translation gives CASSFLLLAGGETQYF.

The V gene is TRBV18, the J gene TRBJ1-1; no firm D call. The CDR3 sequence is 14 residues long. V lost 2 bases to trimming and J lost 4 bases, with 11 bases between them. CDR1 and CDR2 (germline): KGHSH, LQKENI. DNA for the CDR3: TGTGCCAGCTCACCAGGGAGGCAGGTCACTGAAGCTTTCTTT. This codes for CASSPGRQVTEAFF.

The chain has TRBV7-8 and TRBJ1-4; TRBD1 is a possible D gene (6 bases). CDR3 length equals 16 residues. Per the germline V gene, CDR1 is SGHVS and CDR2 is FQNEAQ. Trimming took 5 bases from V and 10 from J, leaving 23 bases between them. The CDR3 nucleotides are TGTGCCAGCAGCCCAGGGATAGGGGACAAAAGTCGAAAACTGTTTTTT. Translated: CASSPGIGDKSRKLFF. The full variable domain, rest sourced from reference TRBV7-8 and TRBJ1-4, is GAGVSQSPRYKVAKRGQDVALRCDPISGHVSLFWYQQALGQGPEFLTYFQNEAQLDKSGLPSDRFFAERPEGSVSTLKIQRTQQEDSAVYLCASSPGIGDKSRKLFFGSGTQLSVL.